The clone carrying this T cell receptor beta chain showed up just a few times. Its antigen is not identified. The data were obtained in a study of T cells after yellow fever vaccination. Study-level background: It was SMART-Seq v4 Ultra Low Input that prepared the fractions with low cell numbers. Study-wide results and caveats: Post-booster reappearance was seen for most primary-vaccination clones (roughly 96% CD4, around 88% CD8).

UMIs were added to TCR cDNA along with a universal primer site when it was made by 5'RACE template switching. One entry per CDR3 protein results from TCRdb running MiXCR on the 5' RACE reads. The data contain a few hundred thousand distinct CDR3 sequences, 17% of them singletons. The J segment lost 2 bases and the V segment lost 2 bases, leaving 3 bases of the junction unmatched. The germline V gene encodes CDR1 SGHVS and CDR2 FQNEAQ. The CDR3 loop spans 15 amino acids. The sample was PBMCs, taken roughly 5 days after the first yellow fever vaccination. The V and J genes are TRBV7-8 and TRBJ2-1, with 7 bases fitting TRBD1. The sequence derives from a man younger than 35 who received the YFV17D yellow fever vaccine. The CDR3 sequence is CASSLPGTAYNEQFF. CDR3 nucleotide sequence: TGTGCCAGCAGCTTACCCGGGACAGCCTACAATGAGCAGTTCTTC.